The text below deals with one TCR beta chain. Its cognate antigen is unknown. The sample is drawn from a study of cytotoxic CD8 clonotypes in ibrutinib-treated CLL. Study-wide context: Response material was collected after a median 12 months of treatment, range 6 to 36.

The CDR3 sequence is 13 residues long. From germline, CDR1 is SEHNR and CDR2 FQNEAQ (reference sequence). Trimming left V 3 bases short and J 8 bases short, with 11 bases between. Investigators sought sequencing depths of between 1 in 200,000 and 1 in 1 million T cells. Sequenced by immunoSEQ multiplex PCR; TCRdb stores in-frame clones only, minus some. The sample lists some 140,000 clones; more than 85% were seen once. General study points: At progression, clonality fell back toward baseline after rising at ibrutinib response. Clonotypes that were public were uncommon, and they contracted or stayed stable on treatment.

The starting material was PBMCs, obtained after 12 months of ibrutinib treatment. The clonotype originates from a human donor with chronic lymphocytic leukemia. The genes are TRBV7-9 and TRBJ2-4; D remains unclear. DNA for the CDR3: TGTGCCAGCAGCTTGGGGTATAGGGACATTCAGTACTTC. Protein product: CASSLGYRDIQYF.